The TCR beta chain under discussion was sequenced for a study of blood T cells in healthy people across ages. Healthy Caucasian individuals from Russia aged roughly 6 to 90 served as donors. This clonotype showed up just a few times. Its matching antigen is unknown. Sample-barcoded 5' priming and a J-beta primer mix drove a second PCR of roughly 6 to 12 cycles. MiXCR was run by TCRdb on the 5' RACE reads, yielding one entry per CDR3 protein. The sample contains around 1,100,000 distinct CDR3 sequences, around two fifths of which appear only once. The CDR3 has 18 residues. Germline CDR1 KGHSH, CDR2 LQKENI. Between the trimmed V and J ends, which lost 4 bases and 5 bases, there was a span of 24 bases. Findings and caveats of the study: Correlation between TCR beta diversity and naive T cell percentage was strong. The lack of PBMC sorting stopped any conclusive naive versus antigen-experienced comparison. In older individuals, TCR beta diversity per million T cells was lower, falling roughly linearly with age.

The V and J genes are TRBV18 and TRBJ2-1; D is uncertain. This sequence was found in a man younger than 35 in good health. Specimen: blood. CDR3 in amino acids: CASSRTGSAPSLNNEQFF. The DNA for the CDR3 is TGTGCCAGCTCACGAACGGGTTCTGCCCCTTCGTTGAACAATGAGCAGTTCTTC.